The 18 T cell receptor beta chains listed next were all sequenced from one sample in a study of shared clonotypes between healthy human individuals (TCRdb year 2020). The library came from the immunoSEQ multiplex PCR assay. TCRdb holds this immuneACCESS table with in-frame rearrangements only. Some clones are missing; in checked studies, unresolved V genes explain under half, and the rest has no known cause. The sample records about 710,000 clones, roughly 72% of which are singletons. The ten largest clones capture roughly 1.9% of the sample. The specimen sequenced was memory CD4+ T cells sorted from blood. The intended sense of this specimen's cell subset or site label: CD45RA-negative fraction. The receptors originated from a woman between 25 and 40 years old in good health.

The chain joins TRBV28 to TRBJ1-1; 8 bases agree with TRBD1. After removal of 3 bases from V and 7 bases from J, the junction contained 7 bases not matched to a gene. CDR1 is MDHEN and CDR2 is SYDVKM in the germline V gene. This CDR3 has 14 residues. DNA for the CDR3: TGTGCCAGCAGTTTGGACAGGGCAGACGGTGAAGCTTTCTTT. It translates to CASSLDRADGEAFF.

V and J are TRBV25-1 and TRBJ2-7, with a weak D call TRBD2 (5 bases). Per germline, CDR1 MGHDK and CDR2 SYGVNS. V dropped 2 bases and J dropped 4 bases, with 12 bases sitting between them. The CDR3 is made up of 14 amino acids. DNA of the CDR3: TGTGCCAGCAGTGAACCCGGCCGGGGTTACGAGCAGTACTTC. Translating it yields CASSEPGRGYEQYF.

The CDR3 coding sequence is TGTGCCAGCACCCCCTCTGCCTCGGGAGCCTACGAGCAGTACTTC. As protein: CASTPSASGAYEQYF. This chain links TRBV18 with TRBJ2-7, with D maybe TRBD2 (6 bases). Germline-derived CDR1 and CDR2 are KGHSH and LQKENI. The V end lost 8 bases, the J end lost 2 bases, and 19 bases lay between the germline ends. This CDR3 has 15 residues. Using reference TRBV18 and TRBJ2-7 for the parts outside the CDR3, the full variable domain is NAGVMQNPRHLVRRRGQEARLRCSPMKGHSHVYWYRQLPEEGLKFMVYLQKENIIDESGMPKERFSAEFPKEGPSILRIQQVVRGDSAAYFCASTPSASGAYEQYFGPGTRLTVT.

The gene calls are TRBV28 and TRBJ2-7; the D call may be TRBD1 or TRBD2 (6 bases each). The CDR3 consists of 14 residues. The germline CDR1 and CDR2 sequences are MDHEN and SYDVKM. Trimming left V 6 bases short and J 3 bases short, with 15 bases between. CDR3 sequence reads: CASSPTGAFYEQYF. The CDR3 bases are TGTGCCAGCAGCCCGACGGGGGCGTTCTACGAGCAGTACTTC. The full variable domain, in which reference TRBV28 and TRBJ2-7 provide the parts outside the CDR3, is DVKVTQSSRYLVKRTGEKVFLECVQDMDHENMFWYRQDPGLGLRLIYFSYDVKMKEKGDIPEGYSVSREKKERFSLILESASTNQTSMYLCASSPTGAFYEQYFGPGTRLTVT.

This clone was found a few times. Other DNA sequences from this sample encode an identical CDR3 as well. The CDR3 loop is CASGRALAGSYEQYF. The CDR3, as DNA: TGTGCCAGCGGTCGGGCTCTAGCGGGCTCCTACGAGCAGTACTTC. The V gene is TRBV2, the J gene TRBJ2-7, with 8 bases fitting TRBD2. J was trimmed by 0 bases and V by 8 bases; bases with no gene match: 9. Germline CDR1 SNHLY, CDR2 FYNNEI. The CDR3 consists of 15 residues.

This clone was detected once. The chain carries TRBV2 and TRBJ1-1; D uncertain. Germline V gene lookup returns CDR1 SNHLY and CDR2 FYNNEI. V gave up 4 bases and J gave up 2 bases, with 5 bases separating them. The CDR3 has 12 amino acids. CDR3 nucleotides: TGTGCCAGCAGTGGACTTAACACTGAAGCTTTCTTT. Translating it yields CASSGLNTEAFF.

V and J are TRBV7-2 and TRBJ2-3; 7 nucleotides match TRBD1. Looked up from germline, CDR1 is SGHTA and CDR2 is FQGNSA. Trimming at V came to 2 bases and at J to 4 bases, leaving 9 bases not matched to a gene. The CDR3 loop spans 16 amino acids. CDR3 sequence: CASSLRAGGGADTQYF. The CDR3 DNA reads TGTGCCAGCAGCTTACGGGCAGGGGGTGGAGCAGATACGCAGTATTTT.

V gene TRBV28 combines with J gene TRBJ2-7, with 10 bases aligning to TRBD2. This CDR3 spans 17 amino acids. V gave up 4 bases and J gave up 7 bases; unmatched junction bases: 16. The germline V gene encodes CDR1 MDHEN and CDR2 SYDVKM. The CDR3 here is CASSSTFKREGLREQYF. The CDR3 nucleotides read TGTGCCAGCAGTTCCACATTTAAGCGGGAGGGTCTGAGGGAGCAGTACTTC.

This clone was seen only a few times. The chain links TRBV29-1 to TRBJ1-2; D may be TRBD1 (6 bases). Trimming cost V 7 bases and J 6 bases, with 21 bases left between them. CDR1 is SQVTM, CDR2 ANQGSEA, per germline. The CDR3 contains 14 residues. The DNA for the CDR3 is TGCAGCGCACAACCGGGACACCCCCGGGATGGCTACACCTTC. Amino acids: CSAQPGHPRDGYTF.

This chain connects TRBV7-9 to TRBJ2-1; unclear D gene. Trimming shortened V by 5 bases and J by 8 bases, and 10 bases separated the two germline ends. Per germline, CDR1 SEHNR and CDR2 FQNEAQ (reference sequence). The CDR3 consists of 12 residues. The CDR3 here is CASSPHADEQFF. The DNA for the CDR3 is TGTGCCAGCAGCCCCCACGCGGATGAGCAGTTCTTC.

This clone was seen a handful of times. The CDR3 sequence is CASSMMSSAYNEQFF. CDR3 DNA: TGTGCCAGTAGTATGATGTCTAGCGCGTACAATGAGCAGTTCTTC. This sequence joins TRBV19 and TRBJ2-1; maybe TRBD2 (6 bases). This CDR3 spans 15 amino acids. Germline V CDR1 and CDR2: LNHDA, SQIVND (reference sequence). Trimming left V 3 bases short and J 4 bases short, with 13 bases between.

This clone was seen a single time. In DNA form, the CDR3 reads TGTGCCAGCAGTGACTACCGGGTTCGGCGGGAGGGAATACCTAGCACAGATACGCAGTATTTT. Translated, it gives CASSDYRVRREGIPSTDTQYF. The chain carries TRBV6-4 and TRBJ2-3, with 9 positions matching TRBD2. The CDR3 consists of 21 residues. CDR1 and CDR2 from the germline V gene are MRHNA and SNTAGT. J was trimmed by 0 bases and V by 1 base; bases with no gene match: 17.

The chain links TRBV2 to TRBJ2-7, with D perhaps matching TRBD1 or TRBD2 (5 bases each). CDR3 length: 14 residues. CDR1 is SNHLY, CDR2 FYNNEI, per germline. V gave up 5 bases and J gave up 0 bases, with 11 bases separating them. DNA for the CDR3: TGTGCCAGCAGTACGGGACGGAACTCCTACGAGCAGTACTTC. It translates to CASSTGRNSYEQYF.

In this sample, this clone turned up once. The gene calls are TRBV28 and TRBJ1-2; tentative D call: TRBD1 (5 bases). CDR1 and CDR2 from the germline V gene are MDHEN and SYDVKM. V was pared by 4 bases and J by 5 bases, with 17 bases between. The CDR3 is 15 residues long. The CDR3 bases are TGTGCCAGCAGTTCCGCCCGGTGGGGGTTTTATGGCTACACCTTC. Its translation is CASSSARWGFYGYTF.

The chain links TRBV6-5 to TRBJ1-1; 10 nucleotides agree with TRBD1. This CDR3 contains 14 residues. V gave up 6 bases and J gave up 5 bases; unmatched junction bases: 6. Germline-derived CDR1 and CDR2 are MNHEY and SVGAGI. This CDR3 reads CASRSRTGGTEAFF. As DNA, the CDR3 is TGTGCCAGCAGATCCAGGACAGGGGGAACTGAAGCTTTCTTT.

The V call is TRBV6-1, the J call TRBJ2-2; tentative D call: TRBD1 (6 bases). Germline loops: CDR1 MNHNS, CDR2 SASEGT. The CDR3 covers 14 residues. Trimming stripped 8 bases from V and 0 bases from J, with 10 bases between. The CDR3 DNA reads TGTGCCAGCGGGGGCAGGGCGAACACCGGGGAGCTGTTTTTT. It encodes CASGGRANTGELFF.

V is TRBV6-1 and J is TRBJ1-3; D uncertain. CDR3 length: 12 residues. CDR1 MNHNS and CDR2 SASEGT come from the germline V gene. Trimming stripped 3 bases from V and 7 bases from J, with 7 bases between. The CDR3 is CASSDGENTIYF. The CDR3 DNA reads TGTGCCAGCAGTGATGGGGAGAACACCATATATTTT.

The chain uses TRBV5-4 and TRBJ2-7; D unclear. CDR3 length: 13 residues. CDR1 and CDR2 from the germline V gene are SGHNT and YYREEE (reference sequence). Trimming pared 4 bases from V and 3 bases from J, leaving 11 bases between. CDR3 nucleotides: TGTGCCAGCAGCCAAGAGTTCCTCTACGAGCAGTACTTC. This gives the protein CASSQEFLYEQYF.